The following is a TCR beta chain sequence with its context. The clone's antigen remains unknown. Within one base of it there is no much larger clone, and no base qualities were kept. Enrolling through a virtual design, the prospective study's participants ranged in age from about 18 to 100 years and lived across more than 20 United States geographic areas. In the prospective study, participants were assigned to cohorts based on the clinical history participants reported in a screening survey and a study questionnaire. Recovered participants in ImmuneRACE Cohort 3 were defined as having two consecutive negative NP/OP PCR tests, clearance from a healthcare professional, or resolution of symptoms. In the prospective study, mobile phlebotomists collected whole blood, serum and a nasopharyngeal or oropharyngeal swab from each participant. Additional blood draws and questionnaires over a 2-month period could optionally be provided by prospective study participants. Before DNA extraction, blood samples from the prospective study were shipped at room temperature or frozen.

The entry originates in a study of blood T cell repertoires in COVID-19 (dated by TCRdb to 2019 to 2021). Regarding the complete study: The collaborator samples originated in the United States, Italy and Spain and spanned the acute and convalescent phases of COVID-19. The samples were drawn from the first 160 participants of the ongoing ImmuneRACE study and from 950 to 1,500 subjects provided by 6 global collaborators. Nearly every sample came with metadata listing a de-identified subject ID, COVID-19 status, age in years and sex. The material from the prospective study consisted of cDNA or gDNA derived from T cells, B-cell-depleted T cells, or PBMCs. Where available, HLA class I and class II types were taken from metadata supplied by the sample provider and were not determined by assay-based typing. The repertoires were released in a freely available public database intended as a resource for research on the immune response to SARS-CoV-2. Deeply sampled blood TCRbeta repertoires from subjects exposed to, actively infected with, or recovered from COVID-19 were included in the dataset. What the research found in general, with its limitations: The quantity of clinical and demographic metadata differed by source and by participant and was supplied without curation.

The immunoSEQ Assay, a bias-controlled multiplex PCR, was used to amplify TCRbeta CDR3 regions from genomic DNA. The source study handled its data this way. Within the assay, amplification of reference gene primers was used to estimate how many nucleated cells each sample contained. Sequence reads were collapsed and filtered to measure the absolute abundance of every unique TCRbeta CDR3 rearrangement. Productive Simpson clonality was computed per sample as the square root of Simpson's diversity index over productive rearrangements. Here the immuneACCESS table is served through TCRdb, limited to in-frame sequences with V and J called. Missing clones are a known gap in these copies; in checked studies unresolved V genes cover under half, and the rest lacks a known reason. V, J and clone size derive from that table, while D and trimming were established from the DNA sequence. Across this sample there are over 100,000 clones, with 80% to 85% seen only once. Of the sample, 3.5% to 4% falls within the top ten clones.

V loses 2 bases of germline sequence and J loses 4 bases, and the interval between the two ends is 15 bases. In the germline V gene (reference sequence), CDR1 corresponds to MNHEY and CDR2 to SMNVEV. The CDR3 covers 16 residues, taking in both the cysteine and the phenylalanine. CDR3 DNA only is kept here, 48 bases in frame from base 1. The TCR comes from a woman in her 30s who had recovered from COVID-19. The specimen sequenced was PBMCs or T cells enriched from blood (not recorded which). The V and J genes are TRBV27 and TRBJ1-3; 5 matching bases give a weak D call of TRBD1. The CDR3 loop reads CASSLNRGSPGNTIYF. The DNA sequence follows: TGTGCCAGCAGTTTAAATAGGGGATCACCCGGAAACACCATATATTTT.